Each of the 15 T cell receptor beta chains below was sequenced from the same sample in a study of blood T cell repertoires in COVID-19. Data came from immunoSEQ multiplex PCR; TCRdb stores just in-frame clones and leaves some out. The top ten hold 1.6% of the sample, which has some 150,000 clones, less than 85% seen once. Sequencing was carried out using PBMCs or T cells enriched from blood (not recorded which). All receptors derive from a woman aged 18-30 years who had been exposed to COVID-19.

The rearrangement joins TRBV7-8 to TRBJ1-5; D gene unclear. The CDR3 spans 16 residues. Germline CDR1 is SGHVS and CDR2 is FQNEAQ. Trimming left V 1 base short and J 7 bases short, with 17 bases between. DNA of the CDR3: TGTGCCAGCAGCTTAGTATGGGGAGCTTCTAGACAGCCCCAGCATTTT. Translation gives CASSLVWGASRQPQHF.

The CDR3 reads CASSFRQGGNQPQHF. The CDR3 DNA is TGCGCCAGCAGCTTCCGACAGGGTGGCAATCAGCCCCAGCATTTT. This chain uses TRBV4-1 with TRBJ1-5; 7 positions match TRBD1. The germline gives CDR1 MGHRA, CDR2 YSYEKL. V trimming: 5 bases; J trimming: 2 bases; junction bases outside the gene matches: 6. The CDR3 has 15 amino acids.

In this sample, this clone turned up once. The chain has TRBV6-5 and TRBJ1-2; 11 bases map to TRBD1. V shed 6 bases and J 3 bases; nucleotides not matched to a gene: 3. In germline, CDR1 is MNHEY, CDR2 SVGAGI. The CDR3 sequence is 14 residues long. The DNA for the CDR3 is TGTGCCAGCAGGGGGACAGGGGGACACTATGGCTACACCTTC. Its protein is CASRGTGGHYGYTF.

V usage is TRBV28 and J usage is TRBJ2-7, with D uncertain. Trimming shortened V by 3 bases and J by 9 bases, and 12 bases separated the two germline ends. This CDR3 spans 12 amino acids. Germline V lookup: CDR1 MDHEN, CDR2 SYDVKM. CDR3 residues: CASSFEERLQYF. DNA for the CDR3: TGTGCCAGCAGTTTTGAGGAACGATTGCAGTACTTC.

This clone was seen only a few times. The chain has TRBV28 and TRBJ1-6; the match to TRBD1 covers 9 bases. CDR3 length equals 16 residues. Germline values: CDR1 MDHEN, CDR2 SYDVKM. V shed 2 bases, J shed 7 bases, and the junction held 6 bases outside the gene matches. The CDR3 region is CASSLPGQGTNSPLHF. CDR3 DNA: TGTGCCAGCAGTTTACCGGGACAGGGAACCAATTCACCCCTCCACTTT.

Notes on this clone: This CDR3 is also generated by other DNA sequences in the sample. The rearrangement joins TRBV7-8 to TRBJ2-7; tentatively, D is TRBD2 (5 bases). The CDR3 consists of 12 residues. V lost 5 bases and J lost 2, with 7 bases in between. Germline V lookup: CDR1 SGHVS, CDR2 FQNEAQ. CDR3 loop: CASSPGAYEQYF. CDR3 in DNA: TGTGCCAGCAGCCCCGGGGCCTACGAGCAGTACTTC.

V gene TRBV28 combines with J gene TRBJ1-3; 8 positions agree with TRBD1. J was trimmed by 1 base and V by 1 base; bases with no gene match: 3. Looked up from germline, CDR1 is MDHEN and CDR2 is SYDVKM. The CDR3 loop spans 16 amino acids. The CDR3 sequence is CASSLFTGGSGNTIYF. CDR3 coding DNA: TGTGCCAGCAGTTTATTTACAGGGGGATCTGGAAACACCATATATTTT.

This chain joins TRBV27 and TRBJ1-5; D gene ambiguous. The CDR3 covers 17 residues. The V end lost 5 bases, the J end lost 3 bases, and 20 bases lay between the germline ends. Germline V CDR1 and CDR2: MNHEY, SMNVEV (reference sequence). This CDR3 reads CASSRVGSLELNQPQHF. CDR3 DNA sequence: TGTGCCAGCAGTCGCGTTGGGAGCCTGGAACTCAATCAGCCCCAGCATTTT.

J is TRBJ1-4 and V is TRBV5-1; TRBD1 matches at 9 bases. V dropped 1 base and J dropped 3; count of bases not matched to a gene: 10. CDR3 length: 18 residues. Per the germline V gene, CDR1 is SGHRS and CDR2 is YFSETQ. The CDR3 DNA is TGCGCCAGCAGCTTGAGGGGCCCTGGGACAGGGTCTAATGAAAAACTGTTTTTT. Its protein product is CASSLRGPGTGSNEKLFF.

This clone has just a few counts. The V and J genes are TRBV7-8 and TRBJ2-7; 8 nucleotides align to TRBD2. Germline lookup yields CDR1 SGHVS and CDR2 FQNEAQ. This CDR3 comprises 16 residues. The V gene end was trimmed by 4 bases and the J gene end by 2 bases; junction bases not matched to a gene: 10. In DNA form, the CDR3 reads TGTGCCAGCAGCTCCCTGGAGGTAGCGGGAACCTACGAGCAGTACTTC. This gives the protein CASSSLEVAGTYEQYF. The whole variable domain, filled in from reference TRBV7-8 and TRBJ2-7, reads GAGVSQSPRYKVAKRGQDVALRCDPISGHVSLFWYQQALGQGPEFLTYFQNEAQLDKSGLPSDRFFAERPEGSVSTLKIQRTQQEDSAVYLCASSSLEVAGTYEQYFGPGTRLTVT.

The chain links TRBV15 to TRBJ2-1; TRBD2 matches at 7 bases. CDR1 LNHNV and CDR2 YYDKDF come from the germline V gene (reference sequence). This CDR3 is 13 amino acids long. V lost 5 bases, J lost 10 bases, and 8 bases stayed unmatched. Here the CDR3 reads CATSQRSSGEQFF. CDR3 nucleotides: TGTGCCACCAGCCAGAGGTCTAGCGGAGAGCAGTTCTTC.

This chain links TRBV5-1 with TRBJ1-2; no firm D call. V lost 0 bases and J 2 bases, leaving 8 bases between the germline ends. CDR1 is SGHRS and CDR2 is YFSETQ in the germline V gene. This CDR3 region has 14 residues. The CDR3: CASSLEQKNYGYTF. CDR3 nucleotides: TGCGCCAGCAGCTTGGAACAAAAGAACTATGGCTACACCTTC.

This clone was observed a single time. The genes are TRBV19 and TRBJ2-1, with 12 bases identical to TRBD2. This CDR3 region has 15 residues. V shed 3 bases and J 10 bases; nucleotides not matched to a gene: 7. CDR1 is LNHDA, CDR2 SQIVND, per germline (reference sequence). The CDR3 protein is CASSIGLAGTNEQFF. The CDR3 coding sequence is TGTGCCAGTAGTATTGGACTAGCGGGAACCAACGAGCAGTTCTTC.

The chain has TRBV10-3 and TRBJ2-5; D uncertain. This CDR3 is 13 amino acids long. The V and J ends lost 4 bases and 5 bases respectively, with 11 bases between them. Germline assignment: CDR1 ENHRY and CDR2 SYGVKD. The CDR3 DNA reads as TGTGCCATCAGTGGTGAGGTTAGGGAGACCCAGTACTTC. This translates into CAISGEVRETQYF.

Here the CDR3 reads CSVARLTDTQYF. The CDR3 nucleotides read TGCAGCGTTGCTAGGCTTACAGATACGCAGTATTTT. V gene TRBV29-1 combines with J gene TRBJ2-3; D unclear. V dropped 4 bases and J dropped 3 bases, with 8 bases sitting between them. CDR1 is SQVTM and CDR2 is ANQGSEA in the germline V gene. This CDR3 is built from 12 residues.